This T cell receptor beta chain was captured in a study of blood T cells in healthy people across ages. Germline V gene data show CDR1 as SEHNR and CDR2 as FQNEAQ (reference sequence). The CDR3 consists of 16 residues. V lost 5 bases to trimming and J lost 2 bases; unmatched junction nucleotides: 8. Together with a sample-barcoded 5' primer, a J-beta primer mix was included in a second PCR lasting about 7 to 11 cycles. From the 5' RACE reads, TCRdb called clonotypes with MiXCR, one entry per CDR3 protein. The repertoire holds 1.4 million or so distinct CDR3 sequences, with roughly 43% as singletons. This clonotype originated in a woman between 18 and 29 years old in good health. The chain employs TRBV7-9 and TRBJ2-3; the match to TRBD1 covers 9 bases. Material: blood. The CDR3 DNA reads TGTGCCAGCAGCCAGAGGACAGGGGCGATCACAGATACGCAGTATTTT. Residues: CASSQRTGAITDTQYF.